The subject of this entry is one T cell receptor (beta chain). V was pared by 6 bases and J by 7 bases, with 11 bases of the junction left unmatched. The CDR3 runs to 16 residues. Germline V CDR1 and CDR2: MDHEN, SYDVKM. The data derive from a study of blood T cells in healthy people across ages. Then a second PCR, running about 6 to 12 cycles, was carried out with a sample-barcoded 5' primer and a J-beta primer mix. From the 5' RACE reads, TCRdb called clonotypes with MiXCR, one entry per CDR3 protein. Of roughly 1.5 million distinct CDR3 sequences listed, roughly 43% were seen once; the top ten hold under 5%.

Sequencing was performed on blood. The V gene is TRBV28, the J gene TRBJ2-1, with 11 bases lining up with TRBD2. The source is a woman aged 18-29 years in good health. The CDR3, as DNA: TGTGCCAGCAGCTCGCTAGCGGGAGGCCGACGGAATGAGCAGTTCTTC. This encodes CASSSLAGGRRNEQFF.